The T cell receptor beta chain described here comes from a study of cytomegalovirus exposure and HLA in healthy donors. Use of 60 Vbeta and 13 Jbeta primers characterized the PCR. Profiled with immunoSEQ multiplex PCR; TCRdb holds only in-frame clones, not every one. The table lists 270,000 or so clones, 86% of them singletons. From germline, CDR1 is LGHNA and CDR2 YSLEER. This CDR3 region has 14 residues. The V end was cut by 8 bases, the J end by 4 bases, with 15 bases between. This sequence was found in a man aged 35 to 55 in good health and CMV-seropositive. The sequenced sample consisted of PBMCs. This sequence joins TRBV4-3 and TRBJ2-1, with D perhaps matching TRBD2 (6 bases). The CDR3 DNA reads TGCGCCAGCTCCCTGGAGGGGTCTTACAATGAGCAGTTCTTC. Protein product: CASSLEGSYNEQFF.